One and the same sample provided the 27 T cell receptor beta chains below, sequenced in a study of CD8 T cells in ankylosing spondylitis. Their antigens are not known. Points from the study as a whole: Several highly homologous variants made up a TCR beta motif that seemed to typify ankylosing spondylitis blood.

Each CDR3 protein gets one entry after TCRdb re-called the 5' RACE reads with MiXCR. Counted here are around 430,000 distinct CDR3 sequences, approximately 17% occurring once; the ten biggest clones make up approximately 1%. The sequenced sample was blood, either unsorted or a sorted T cell fraction (not recorded which). These receptors came from a male donor with ankylosing spondylitis.

This clonotype showed up just a few times. The rearrangement joins TRBV19 to TRBJ2-7; D is unresolved. V was cut by 5 bases and J by 0 bases, with 14 bases left in between. The germline V gene encodes CDR1 LNHDA and CDR2 SQIVND (reference sequence). This CDR3 is 15 amino acids long. CDR3 DNA sequence: TGTGCCAGTAGTCCCCGTGGGGAAAGCTCCTACGAGCAGTACTTC. Its translation is CASSPRGESSYEQYF.

The chain carries TRBV20-1 and TRBJ1-2; D is undetermined. From germline, CDR1 is DFQATT and CDR2 SNEGSKA (reference sequence). V was shortened by 6 bases and J by 9 bases, with 14 bases between the two germline ends. The CDR3 is made up of 11 amino acids. The CDR3 DNA is TGCAGTGCCACGGACCAGCAGAGCTACACCTTC. Residues: CSATDQQSYTF.

Of note for this clonotype: This may be a read error, as it is one base from a much larger clone. The CDR3 reads CSAYLFGAGYHKEQFF. The DNA for the CDR3 is TGCAGCGCCTACCTCTTCGGAGCGGGGTATCACAAAGAGCAGTTCTTC. The chain is built from TRBV29-1 and TRBJ2-1; 7 positions agree with TRBD2. CDR3 size: 16 residues. Germline-derived CDR1 and CDR2 are SQVTM and ANQGSEA.

This clonotype has a handful of counts. This sequence joins TRBV12-3 or TRBV12-4 and TRBJ2-7; 9 bases agree with TRBD1. The junction had 10 bases not matched to a gene; V was cut back by 4 bases and J by 6 bases. The length of the CDR3 is 15 residues. The CDR3 loop reads CASSYRDRDIGEQYF. CDR3 nucleotide sequence: TGTGCCAGCAGTTATCGGGACAGGGATATAGGCGAGCAGTACTTC.

DNA for the CDR3: TGCGCCAGCAGCCCCCAACCGAATAATTCACCCCTCCACTTT. It is translated as CASSPQPNNSPLHF. The chain has TRBV4-1 and TRBJ1-6; D gene uncertain. Germline V gives CDR1 MGHRA, CDR2 YSYEKL. This CDR3 region has 14 residues. V lost 4 bases to trimming and J lost 5 bases, with 9 bases between them.

The chain combines TRBV3-1 with TRBJ2-7, with D possibly called TRBD1 or TRBD2 (6 bases each). The assigned J gene may be wrong: the sequence end matches TRBJ2-1 better. Germline CDR1 is LGHDT and CDR2 is YNNKEL (reference sequence). The CDR3 consists of 14 residues. In DNA, the CDR3 is TGTGCCAGCAGCCACGGGGGCCCCGTGGACGAGCAGTTCTTC. This gives the protein CASSHGGPVDEQFF.

This clonotype came up many times. The chain uses TRBV29-1 and TRBJ1-1; D remains ambiguous. CDR3 length: 13 residues. The germline gives CDR1 SQVTM, CDR2 ANQGSEA. Trimming shortened V by 4 bases and J by 5 bases, and 14 bases separated the two germline ends. The chain's CDR3 is CSVGNRSGTEAFF. The CDR3 region has the DNA TGCAGCGTTGGGAACCGATCGGGAACTGAAGCTTTCTTT.

The genes are TRBV9 and TRBJ2-7; the D gene is possibly TRBD2 (5 bases). This CDR3 has 13 amino acids. Germline V gene sequence: CDR1 SGDLS, CDR2 YYNGEE. V lost 1 base and J lost 5, with 10 bases in between. In nucleotides, the CDR3 is TGTGCCAGCAGCGTAATGGGAGCGAACGAGCAGTACTTC. It yields the protein CASSVMGANEQYF.

Comments on this clonotype: A clone one base away is much larger, so this may be a read error. The V call is TRBV29-1, the J call TRBJ2-3, with 8 bases aligning to TRBD2. The CDR3 is made up of 15 amino acids. Germline V gene sequence: CDR1 SQVTM, CDR2 ANQGSEA. Here the CDR3 DNA reads TGCAGCGCTCTAGTATCCAGCGGGGGCACAGATACGCTGTATTTT. Translating gives CSALVSSGGTDTLYF.

This clonotype was detected ten times or more. This sequence joins TRBV12-3 or TRBV12-4 and TRBJ2-7; D is perhaps TRBD1 or TRBD2 (5 bases each). This CDR3 is built from 14 residues. Trimming pared 6 bases from V and 3 bases from J, leaving 15 bases between. The CDR3 bases are TGTGCCAGCAGGAGTACAGGACGGGGCTACGAGCAGTACTTC. Protein product: CASRSTGRGYEQYF.

This clonotype has a handful of counts. The chain recombines TRBV6-1 with TRBJ2-7; 9 bases align to TRBD1. This CDR3 comprises 13 residues. Germline V gives CDR1 MNHNS, CDR2 SASEGT. V shed 6 bases and J 5 bases; nucleotides not matched to a gene: 5. CDR3 residues: CASRGTGKDEQYF. In DNA form, the CDR3 reads TGTGCCAGCAGAGGGACAGGGAAAGACGAGCAGTACTTC.

V gene TRBV4-3 combines with J gene TRBJ2-1; 8 nucleotides agree with TRBD2. Germline V gene lookup returns CDR1 LGHNA and CDR2 YSLEER. The CDR3 extends over 17 amino acids. V shed 0 bases, J shed 7 bases, and the junction held 11 bases outside the gene matches. The CDR3 nucleotides are TGCGCCAGCAGCCAAGATCTTCTAGGAGGCGGGAGGAATGAGCAGTTCTTC. This codes for CASSQDLLGGGRNEQFF.

The genes are TRBV20-1 and TRBJ2-7, with no clear D. This CDR3 contains 14 residues. With 2 bases removed from V and 2 bases from J, the gap between germline ends came to 13 bases. CDR1 and CDR2 (germline): DFQATT, SNEGSKA (reference sequence). The chain's CDR3 is CSARSASGAYEQYF. The CDR3 DNA sequence: TGCAGTGCTAGATCGGCTAGTGGCGCCTACGAGCAGTACTTC.

The chain carries TRBV5-1 and TRBJ1-1; TRBD1 matches 10 bases. This CDR3 contains 18 residues. The germline gives CDR1 SGHRS, CDR2 YFSETQ. V shed 0 bases, J shed 7 bases, and the junction held 15 bases outside the gene matches. This CDR3 reads CASSLAKTGDRGRVEAFF. The CDR3 nucleotides read TGCGCCAGCAGCTTGGCTAAGACCGGTGACAGGGGGCGTGTTGAAGCTTTCTTT. Full variable domain (outside the CDR3, taken from reference TRBV5-1 and TRBJ1-1): KAGVTQTPRYLIKTRGQQVTLSCSPISGHRSVSWYQQTPGQGLQFLFEYFSETQRNKGNFPGRFSGRQFSNSRSEMNVSTLELGDSALYLCASSLAKTGDRGRVEAFFGQGTRLTVV.

The V call is TRBV30, the J call TRBJ1-2, with TRBD1 matching 8 bases. This CDR3 is built from 14 residues. The trim removed 1 base at V and 4 bases at J, leaving 5 bases unmatched. Germline assignment: CDR1 GTSNPN and CDR2 SVGIG (reference sequence). The CDR3: CAWSGDRTSYGYTF. For the CDR3, the DNA is TGTGCCTGGAGTGGGGACAGGACTTCCTATGGCTACACCTTC.

This clonotype has more than one count but fewer than ten. V gene TRBV20-1 combines with J gene TRBJ1-3, with D unresolved. Germline assignment: CDR1 DFQATT and CDR2 SNEGSKA (reference sequence). Between the trimmed V and J ends, which lost 0 bases and 0 bases, there was a span of 12 bases. The CDR3 has 16 residues. Written as DNA, the CDR3 is TGCAGTGCTAGAGATGGGGAAGCTCCCTCTGGAAACACCATATATTTT. Translation: CSARDGEAPSGNTIYF.

V is TRBV7-2 and J is TRBJ2-5, with D tentatively TRBD1 or TRBD2 (5 bases each). Germline V gene lookup returns CDR1 SGHTA and CDR2 FQGNSA. The CDR3 loop spans 15 amino acids. With 4 bases removed from V and 4 bases from J, the gap between germline ends came to 16 bases. The CDR3 loop is CASSSTGIGGETQYF. In DNA form, the CDR3 reads TGTGCCAGCAGCTCAACAGGCATTGGAGGAGAGACCCAGTACTTC.

This sequence joins TRBV7-9 and TRBJ2-2, with D possibly matching TRBD2 (6 bases). V was trimmed by 5 bases and J by 4 bases, leaving 14 bases between them. CDR1 SEHNR and CDR2 FQNEAQ come from the germline V gene (reference sequence). This CDR3 has 15 residues. The CDR3 DNA is TGTGCCAGCAGCCCAATGACTAGTATCACCGGGGAGCTGTTTTTT. Translating gives CASSPMTSITGELFF.

The chain links TRBV12-5 to TRBJ1-5; 7 bases are a match to TRBD1. With 7 bases clipped from V and 4 bases from J, the junction kept 7 bases outside the gene matches. The CDR3 is 14 amino acids. Germline CDR1 and CDR2: LGHNT and FRNRAP. CDR3 nucleotide sequence: TGTGCTAGTGCCCTGGAACAGGGGAATCAGCCCCAGCATTTT. Amino acids: CASALEQGNQPQHF.

This clonotype showed up many times. This chain joins TRBV29-1 and TRBJ1-5; tentative D call: TRBD1 (6 bases). The CDR3 has 12 amino acids. CDR1 and CDR2 (germline): SQVTM, ANQGSEA. The V gene lost 6 bases and the J gene lost 4 bases, with 10 bases spanning the gap. The CDR3 nucleotides are TGCAGCGTACGACAGGCAAATCAGCCCCAGCATTTT. This translates into CSVRQANQPQHF. Drawing the rest from reference TRBV29-1 and TRBJ1-5, the complete variable domain is SAVISQKPSRDICQRGTSLTIQCQVDSQVTMMFWYRQQPGQSLTLIATANQGSEATYESGFVIDKFPISRPNLTFSTLTVSNMSPEDSSIYLCSVRQANQPQHFGDGTRLSIL.

V gene TRBV20-1 combines with J gene TRBJ2-3; 10 bases are shared with TRBD1. Germline lookup yields CDR1 DFQATT and CDR2 SNEGSKA (reference sequence). The CDR3 runs to 16 residues. Trimming took 4 bases from V and 0 from J; bases not matched to a gene: 7. The CDR3 coding sequence is TGCAGTGCTACTCCCTCGGGACAGGGGAGCACAGATACGCAGTATTTT. Encoded protein: CSATPSGQGSTDTQYF.

The rearrangement uses TRBV15 and TRBJ2-5, with D uncertain. This CDR3 has 14 amino acids. Germline lookup yields CDR1 LNHNV and CDR2 YYDKDF (reference sequence). The V gene lost 0 bases and the J gene lost 5 bases, with 10 bases spanning the gap. In DNA form, the CDR3 reads TGTGCCACCAGCAGAGATACGGTAGGGGAGACCCAGTACTTC. Its translation is CATSRDTVGETQYF.

CDR3 loop: CSVRGGRSTNEKLFF. The CDR3 nucleotides read TGCAGTGTACGTGGGGGCCGGTCGACTAATGAAAAACTGTTTTTT. The rearrangement links TRBV20-1 to TRBJ1-4; D possibly corresponds to TRBD1 (6 bases). Germline assignment: CDR1 DFQATT and CDR2 SNEGSKA (reference sequence). V lost 7 bases to trimming and J lost 2 bases, with 17 bases between them. The CDR3 runs to 15 residues.

This sequence joins TRBV11-2 and TRBJ1-1; 9 bases fit TRBD1. CDR3 length equals 13 residues. Germline V gene lookup returns CDR1 SGHAT and CDR2 FQNNGV. V lost 7 bases and J lost 7; bases outside the gene matches: 7. The CDR3 protein is CASIVDRGDEAFF. The CDR3 coding sequence is TGTGCCAGCATCGTCGACAGGGGGGATGAAGCTTTCTTT.

Of note for this clonotype: A much larger clone differs by one base, so this may be a read error. V and J are TRBV12-3 or TRBV12-4 and TRBJ2-7, with TRBD2 matching over 7 bases. CDR3 size: 15 residues. The V and J ends lost 5 bases and 6 bases, in that order; junction bases with no gene match: 13. The CDR3 coding sequence is TGTGCCAGCAGTGCTGGGGGAGGGGTCCCCCGCGAGCAGTACTTC. Translation gives CASSAGGGVPREQYF.

This clonotype was seen a few times. This chain links TRBV20-1 with TRBJ2-3, with D possibly being TRBD2 (5 bases). The germline CDR1 and CDR2 sequences are DFQATT and SNEGSKA (reference sequence). This CDR3 comprises 12 residues. The V end lost 3 bases, the J end lost 6 bases, and 10 bases lay between the germline ends. The CDR3 is CSARISGDTQYF. CDR3 nucleotides: TGCAGTGCTAGGATCTCGGGGGATACGCAGTATTTT.

A few counts support this clonotype. The chain couples TRBV11-2 to TRBJ2-7; tentative D call: TRBD2 (6 bases). The CDR3 is 15 residues long. V was cut by 1 base and J by 0 bases, with 10 bases left in between. CDR1 is SGHAT, CDR2 FQNNGV, per germline. CDR3 in amino acids: CASSLAGALSYEQYF. The CDR3 DNA follows: TGTGCCAGCAGCTTAGCGGGAGCCCTCTCCTACGAGCAGTACTTC.